Following are 20 T cell receptor beta chains from one sample sequenced in a study of shared clonotypes between healthy human individuals. Profiling relied on immunoSEQ multiplex PCR, and the TCRdb table lists in-frame clones only, not all of them. The table records hundreds of thousands of clones, 74% of them present only once. Material for sequencing was memory CD4+ T cells sorted from blood. Subset described: CD45RA-negative fraction. These receptors originate from a woman in her 30s in good health.

This chain connects TRBV28 to TRBJ1-2; D might be TRBD1 (5 bases). The CDR3 has 15 residues. Germline CDR1 reads MDHEN; CDR2 reads SYDVKM. V lost 4 bases to trimming and J lost 4 bases, with 16 bases between them. CDR3 amino acids: CASSSPGRDFYGYTF. The CDR3, as DNA: TGTGCCAGCAGTTCCCCGGGACGGGACTTCTATGGCTACACCTTC.

This clone was found a few times. This chain joins TRBV5-4 and TRBJ1-1; D not certain. Germline loops: CDR1 SGHNT, CDR2 YYREEE (reference sequence). CDR3 length equals 15 residues. V shed 4 bases and J shed 2 bases, with 15 bases lying between them. This CDR3 reads CASSQDWPTNTEAFF. The CDR3 DNA sequence: TGTGCCAGCAGCCAAGATTGGCCCACAAACACTGAAGCTTTCTTT. The full variable domain, completed using reference TRBV5-4 and TRBJ1-1, is ETGVTQSPTHLIKTRGQQVTLRCSSQSGHNTVSWYQQALGQGPQFIFQYYREEENGRGNFPPRFSGLQFPNYSSELNVNALELDDSALYLCASSQDWPTNTEAFFGQGTRLTVV.

The chain joins TRBV28 to TRBJ1-4; D is undetermined. The V end was cut by 2 bases, the J end by 8 bases, with 3 bases between. This CDR3 is built from 11 residues. In germline, CDR1 is MDHEN, CDR2 SYDVKM. Written as DNA, the CDR3 is TGTGCCAGCAGTTTAACCGAAAAACTGTTTTTT. It translates to CASSLTEKLFF.

This chain connects TRBV28 to TRBJ2-1; the D gene is possibly TRBD2 (6 bases). The CDR3 is 15 amino acids. Deletions cut 7 bases from V and 4 bases from J, with 17 bases between. The V gene's germline CDR1 is MDHEN and CDR2 SYDVKM. This CDR3 is CASKTGTLLYNEQFF. Written as DNA, the CDR3 is TGTGCCAGCAAGACTGGGACTCTTTTGTACAATGAGCAGTTCTTC. Looking up the rest from reference TRBV28 and TRBJ2-1 gives the full variable domain: DVKVTQSSRYLVKRTGEKVFLECVQDMDHENMFWYRQDPGLGLRLIYFSYDVKMKEKGDIPEGYSVSREKKERFSLILESASTNQTSMYLCASKTGTLLYNEQFFGPGTRLTVL.

The rearrangement links TRBV4-1 to TRBJ2-5; the D is unclear. The CDR3 runs 15 residues. CDR1 MGHRA and CDR2 YSYEKL come from the germline V gene. V dropped 4 bases and J dropped 0 bases, with 12 bases sitting between them. Here the CDR3 DNA reads TGCGCCAGCAGCCCTGGACCAATGTACCAAGAGACCCAGTACTTC. This translates into CASSPGPMYQETQYF.

This clone has a handful of counts. The rearrangement joins TRBV14 to TRBJ1-2; D gene unclear. Per the germline V gene, CDR1 is SGHDN and CDR2 is FVKESK. The CDR3 spans 13 residues. The V end was cut by 4 bases, the J end by 4 bases, with 10 bases between. This chain's CDR3 is CASSRMGSYGYTF. The CDR3 bases are TGTGCCAGCAGCCGAATGGGGAGCTATGGCTACACCTTC. Supplemented by reference TRBV14 and TRBJ1-2, the full variable domain reads EAGVTQFPSHSVIEKGQTVTLRCDPISGHDNLYWYRRVMGKEIKFLLHFVKESKQDESGMPNNRFLAERTGGTYSTLKVQPAELEDSGVYFCASSRMGSYGYTFGSGTRLTVV.

The table lists this clone with a few counts. The chain combines TRBV4-2 with TRBJ2-5, with D perhaps given as TRBD1 or TRBD2 (6 bases each). V lost 4 bases and J 5 bases, leaving 23 bases between the germline ends. CDR1 is LGHNA, CDR2 YNFKEQ, per germline. The CDR3 totals 17 residues. CDR3 sequence reads: CASSPPRRGEGGETQYF. The CDR3 region has the DNA TGTGCCAGCAGCCCCCCCCGACGCGGTGAAGGGGGGGAGACCCAGTACTTC.

V is TRBV27 and J is TRBJ2-1; the D gene could be TRBD1 or TRBD2 (6 bases each). Trimming took 7 bases from V and 7 from J, leaving 20 bases between them. The CDR3 contains 15 residues. Germline CDR1 MNHEY, CDR2 SMNVEV (reference sequence). Here the CDR3 DNA reads TGTGCCAGCACCGGTGGGGGGCGCGGAAGGAATGAGCAGTTCTTC. It yields the protein CASTGGGRGRNEQFF.

The rearrangement uses TRBV6-1 and TRBJ1-5; 9 bases fit TRBD1. With 3 bases clipped from V and 0 bases from J, the junction kept 3 bases outside the gene matches. CDR3 length: 16 residues. Germline CDR1 reads MNHNS; CDR2 reads SASEGT. This CDR3 is CASSDLQGASNQPQHF. The CDR3 DNA follows: TGTGCCAGCAGTGACCTACAGGGGGCTAGCAATCAGCCCCAGCATTTT.

This clone was seen a handful of times. The chain joins TRBV2 to TRBJ2-7; TRBD2 agrees at 8 bases. V dropped 5 bases and J dropped 5; count of bases not matched to a gene: 8. CDR3 length: 14 amino acids. Germline-derived CDR1 and CDR2 are SNHLY and FYNNEI. The CDR3 loop is CASSLTGGRDEQYF. The DNA for the CDR3 is TGTGCCAGCAGTTTGACGGGAGGGAGAGACGAGCAGTACTTC. The full variable domain, completed using reference TRBV2 and TRBJ2-7, is EPEVTQTPSHQVTQMGQEVILRCVPISNHLYFYWYRQILGQKVEFLVSFYNNEISEKSEIFDDQFSVERPDGSNFTLKIRSTKLEDSAMYFCASSLTGGRDEQYFGPGTRLTVT.

The V and J genes are TRBV19 and TRBJ1-2; perhaps TRBD1 as D (5 bases). Germline assignment: CDR1 LNHDA and CDR2 SQIVND (reference sequence). CDR3 length: 14 residues. V lost 5 bases and J 8 bases, leaving 18 bases between the germline ends. The CDR3 spells CASSAGRPGGGYTF. CDR3 bases: TGTGCCAGTAGTGCGGGACGCCCCGGAGGGGGCTACACCTTC.

The rearrangement joins TRBV19 to TRBJ2-1; 10 bases align to TRBD2. With 6 bases clipped from V and 2 bases from J, the junction kept 7 bases outside the gene matches. CDR1 and CDR2 from the germline V gene are LNHDA and SQIVND (reference sequence). The CDR3 runs to 16 residues. CDR3 nucleotides: TGTGCCAGTAGCGATACCGGGACTAGCGCCTACAATGAGCAGTTCTTC. Protein: CASSDTGTSAYNEQFF.

The chain is built from TRBV2 and TRBJ2-5, with TRBD2 identical over 9 bases. V shed 6 bases, J shed 4 bases, and the junction held 6 bases outside the gene matches. The CDR3 totals 14 residues. Looked up from germline, CDR1 is SNHLY and CDR2 is FYNNEI. The DNA of the CDR3 is TGTGCCAGCAGCGGGACTAGCTTAGGAGAGACCCAGTACTTC. Its protein is CASSGTSLGETQYF.

This clone was counted a few times. The genes are TRBV28 and TRBJ1-5, with TRBD1 matching 7 bases. The CDR3 has 15 residues. The trim removed 5 bases at V and 4 bases at J, leaving 8 bases unmatched. Germline V gene lookup returns CDR1 MDHEN and CDR2 SYDVKM. Here the CDR3 reads CASSGGDSTNQPQHF. The CDR3 region has the DNA TGTGCCAGCAGTGGGGGGGACAGTACTAATCAGCCCCAGCATTTT.

The table lists this clone with many counts. The CDR3 DNA reads as TGTGCCACCGCGACTGCCCCGGGCACAGATACGCAGTATTTT. It codes for CATATAPGTDTQYF. The chain uses TRBV6-5 and TRBJ2-3; no firm D call. Germline CDR1 reads MNHEY; CDR2 reads SVGAGI. This CDR3 has 14 residues. The V and J ends lost 10 bases and 1 base respectively, with 15 bases between them.

CDR3 in amino acids: CASSWGVPGLAGGPDTQYF. CDR3 nucleotides: TGCGCCAGCAGCTGGGGAGTCCCGGGACTAGCGGGAGGGCCGGATACGCAGTATTTT. The chain is built from TRBV5-1 and TRBJ2-3, with 16 bases matching TRBD2. The junction had 13 bases not matched to a gene; V was cut back by 3 bases and J by 6 bases. Germline CDR1 reads SGHRS; CDR2 reads YFSETQ. The CDR3 has 19 residues.

This clone appeared a single time. This chain joins TRBV5-1 and TRBJ2-3, with 9 bases that match TRBD2. Germline CDR1 and CDR2: SGHRS and YFSETQ. The CDR3 is 16 residues long. The junction had 9 bases not matched to a gene; V was cut back by 4 bases and J by 3 bases. The CDR3 protein is CASSPQTSGVTDTQYF. The CDR3, as DNA: TGCGCCAGCAGCCCGCAGACTAGCGGCGTTACAGATACGCAGTATTTT.

Remarks on this clone: This sample also contains other DNA sequences that code for the same CDR3. V gene TRBV5-1 combines with J gene TRBJ2-5; D possibly corresponds to TRBD1 (7 bases). Trimming removed 0 bases at V and 4 bases at J, with 10 bases between. This CDR3 has 14 residues. Germline V gene lookup returns CDR1 SGHRS and CDR2 YFSETQ. The CDR3 spells CASSLGQGGETQYF. In DNA, the CDR3 is TGCGCCAGCAGCTTGGGACAGGGAGGAGAGACCCAGTACTTC.

The chain recombines TRBV29-1 with TRBJ1-2; D perhaps matches TRBD1 (6 bases). V was cut by 0 bases and J by 12 bases, with 23 bases left in between. CDR3 length: 15 amino acids. CDR1 is SQVTM, CDR2 ANQGSEA, per germline. The CDR3: CSVEDRTGQGWPDTF. The CDR3 coding sequence is TGCAGCGTTGAAGATCGGACGGGACAAGGTTGGCCGGACACCTTC.

The V and J genes are TRBV25-1 and TRBJ2-3; 8 bases fit TRBD2. J lost 5 bases, V lost 8 bases, and 15 bases had no gene match. The CDR3 is made up of 16 amino acids. Germline CDR1 MGHDK, CDR2 SYGVNS. CDR3 coding DNA: TGTGCCAGCCGAAACCTCACAGCGGGAGTGGTAGATACGCAGTATTTT. Translated: CASRNLTAGVVDTQYF.